The rows below give T cell receptor beta chains drawn from one sample of a study of cytomegalovirus exposure and HLA in healthy donors. Using immunoSEQ multiplex PCR, the repertoire was profiled, and TCRdb retains in-frame clones only, with some absent. The top ten hold around 1.9% of the sample, which has some 170,000 clones, 79% seen once. Sequencing used PBMCs. The source of these receptors is a man in his forties in good health and CMV-seronegative. The CDR3 runs from the conserved cysteine through the conserved F or W. The D gene is left open where the match is weak. Clone size appears in some rows only: once, few, many, or a class for an expanded clone.

d_call,clone_size,j_call,v_call,cdr3_aa,cdr3_nt
TRBD2,-,TRBJ2-3,TRBV5-8,CASSLGEGSTTDTQYF,TGTGCCAGCAGCTTGGGGGAGGGTAGCACCACAGATACGCAGTATTTT
-,-,TRBJ2-7,TRBV28,CASSLRNYEQYF,TGTGCCAGCAGTTTGCGCAACTACGAGCAGTACTTC
-,once,TRBJ1-1,TRBV28,CASSPGNTEAFF,TGTGCCAGCAGTCCAGGAAACACTGAAGCTTTCTTT
-,-,TRBJ2-7,TRBV5-1,CASSLEGRGREQYF,TGCGCCAGCAGCTTGGAGGGCAGGGGGAGGGAGCAGTACTTC
-,-,TRBJ2-5,TRBV29-1,CSALPGLRGETQYF,TGCAGCGCCCTTCCGGGACTCAGGGGGGAGACCCAGTACTTC
-,-,TRBJ2-1,TRBV27,CASNPGTYNEQFF,TGTGCCAGCAACCCGGGGACCTACAATGAGCAGTTCTTC
TRBD2,-,TRBJ2-1,TRBV7-2,CASSPRRTSGRGDEQFF,TGTGCCAGCAGCCCGCGGCGGACTAGCGGGAGAGGCGATGAGCAGTTCTTC
TRBD2,-,TRBJ2-1,TRBV4-2,CASSQRGSSGSINEQFF,TGTGCCAGCAGCCAAAGAGGTTCTAGCGGGAGTATCAATGAGCAGTTCTTC
-,-,TRBJ2-2,TRBV7-8,CATPGVNTGELFF,TGTGCCACACCGGGAGTGAACACCGGGGAGCTGTTTTTT
-,-,TRBJ2-7,TRBV6-4,CASSPFGGPYEQYF,TGTGCCAGCAGCCCCTTCGGGGGACCCTACGAGCAGTACTTC
TRBD1,-,TRBJ2-1,TRBV6-1,CASSERTGGEFF,TGTGCCAGCAGTGAGCGGACAGGGGGCGAGTTCTTC
-,-,TRBJ1-1,TRBV5-5,CATQGGGGLTEAFF,TGTGCCACCCAGGGAGGGGGGGGGTTGACTGAAGCTTTCTTT
-,-,TRBJ2-2,TRBV5-1,CASSPKGGDTGELFF,TGCGCCAGCAGCCCAAAAGGGGGAGACACCGGGGAGCTGTTTTTT
-,once,TRBJ2-1,TRBV6-5,CASSPSRLVRNEQFF,TGTGCCAGCAGTCCGTCCCGACTAGTGAGAAATGAGCAGTTCTTC
TRBD1,-,TRBJ2-7,TRBV27,CASSFGQDSYEQYF,TGTGCCAGCAGTTTCGGACAGGACAGTTACGAGCAGTACTTC
TRBD2,-,TRBJ2-4,TRBV5-1,CASSLVAGVSKNSQYF,TGCGCCAGCAGCTTGGTCGCGGGAGTATCCAAAAACAGTCAGTACTTC
TRBD1,few,TRBJ1-4,TRBV4-1,CASSQDVNRGEEKLFF,TGCGCCAGCAGCCAAGATGTGAACAGGGGAGAGGAAAAACTGTTTTTT
TRBD1,-,TRBJ2-7,TRBV27,CASSDRALYEQYF,TGTGCCAGCAGTGACAGGGCTCTCTACGAGCAGTACTTC
-,-,TRBJ2-3,TRBV5-4,CASSLGLDVHTQYF,TGTGCCAGCAGCTTGGGGCTAGATGTACATACGCAGTATTTT
TRBD2,-,TRBJ2-3,TRBV27,CASSWRGAGTDTQYF,TGTGCCAGCAGTTGGCGGGGGGCAGGTACAGATACGCAGTATTTT
-,-,TRBJ1-5,TRBV15,CATSQGNQPQHF,TGTGCCACCTCACAGGGAAATCAGCCCCAGCATTTT
-,-,TRBJ2-3,TRBV6-1,CASRPGLNLRDTQYF,TGTGCCAGCAGGCCGGGACTGAATCTTCGGGATACGCAGTATTTT
TRBD1,-,TRBJ2-7,TRBV5-1,CASSIGQGAMEQYF,TGCGCCAGCAGCATCGGACAGGGGGCGATGGAGCAGTACTTC
-,-,TRBJ2-2,TRBV11-1,CASSLVENSGELFF,TGTGCCAGCAGCTTAGTAGAGAATAGCGGGGAGCTGTTTTTT
-,-,TRBJ2-7,TRBV11-1,CASSFRARGEQYF,TGTGCCAGCAGCTTCAGGGCCCGTGGCGAGCAGTACTTC
-,-,TRBJ2-7,TRBV28,CASKSGQGRISYEQYF,TGTGCCAGCAAGTCAGGGCAGGGTCGAATTTCCTACGAGCAGTACTTC
-,-,TRBJ2-2,TRBV27,CASSYSGTGELFF,TGTGCCAGCAGTTACAGTGGCACCGGGGAGCTGTTTTTT
TRBD2,-,TRBJ2-1,TRBV28,CASTSSQRLASNNEQFF,TGTGCCAGCACCTCCTCCCAGAGACTAGCGAGTAACAATGAGCAGTTCTTC
-,-,TRBJ2-7,TRBV21-1,CASSLLGRGSYF,TGTGCCAGCAGCCTTCTAGGGAGGGGCTCGTACTTC
TRBD2,-,TRBJ2-2,TRBV11-2,CASRSARLAGLRGGELFF,TGTGCCAGCAGGTCCGCCCGACTAGCGGGGCTTAGGGGCGGGGAGCTGTTTTTT
-,few,TRBJ2-2,TRBV7-2,CASTWTRQTGELFF,TGTGCCAGCACTTGGACTCGGCAGACCGGGGAGCTGTTTTTT
TRBD1,-,TRBJ1-4,TRBV19,CASRDRGRANEKLFF,TGTGCCAGTAGGGACAGGGGGCGCGCTAATGAAAAACTGTTTTTT
-,once,TRBJ1-5,TRBV7-2,CASRGGGGGNQPQHF,TGTGCCAGCAGGGGGGGTGGGGGTGGCAATCAGCCCCAGCATTTT